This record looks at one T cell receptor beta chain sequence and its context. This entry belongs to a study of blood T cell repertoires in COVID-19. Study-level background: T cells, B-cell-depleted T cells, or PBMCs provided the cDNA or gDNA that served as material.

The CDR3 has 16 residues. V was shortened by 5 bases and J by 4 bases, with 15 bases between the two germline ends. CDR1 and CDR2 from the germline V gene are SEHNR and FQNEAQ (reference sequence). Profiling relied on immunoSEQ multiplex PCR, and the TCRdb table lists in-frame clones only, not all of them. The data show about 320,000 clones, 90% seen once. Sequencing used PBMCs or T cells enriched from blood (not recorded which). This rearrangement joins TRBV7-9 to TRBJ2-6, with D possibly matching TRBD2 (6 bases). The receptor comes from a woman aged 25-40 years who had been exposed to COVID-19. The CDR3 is CASSPGGGIGANVLTF. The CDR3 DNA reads TGTGCCAGCAGCCCCGGAGGAGGGATAGGGGCCAACGTCCTGACTTTC.